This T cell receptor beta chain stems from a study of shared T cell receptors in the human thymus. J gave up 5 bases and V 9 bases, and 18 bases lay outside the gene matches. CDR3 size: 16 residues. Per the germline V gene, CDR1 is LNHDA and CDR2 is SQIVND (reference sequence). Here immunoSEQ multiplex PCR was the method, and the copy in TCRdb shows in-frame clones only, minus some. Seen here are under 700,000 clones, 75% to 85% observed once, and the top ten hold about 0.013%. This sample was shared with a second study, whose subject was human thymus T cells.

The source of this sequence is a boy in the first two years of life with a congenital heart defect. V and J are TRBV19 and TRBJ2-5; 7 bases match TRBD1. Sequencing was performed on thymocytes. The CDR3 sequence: CASGEGTAPLPETQYF. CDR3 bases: TGTGCCAGCGGCGAGGGGACAGCCCCACTCCCCGAGACCCAGTACTTC.